The clone carrying this T cell receptor (beta chain) was counted ten times or more. The target antigen is unknown. Between the trimmed V and J ends, which lost 5 bases and 2 bases, there was a span of 10 bases. CDR1 is SGHTA and CDR2 is FQGNSA in the germline V gene. The CDR3 totals 13 residues. Patients were all untreated before their thyroid surgery. The data were taken from a study of metastatic and nonmetastatic thyroid tumors. As for the study in general: Repertoires were compared across blood and tumor or nodule tissue from malignant and benign thyroid patients.

General study points: In both blood and tumor samples, TCR beta diversity was reported significantly higher for malignant than benign nodules.

TCRdb re-clonotyped the PCR reads via MiXCR. The sample shows tens of thousands of clones, roughly 13% of them seen only once. The V and J genes are TRBV7-2 and TRBJ2-7, with TRBD1 as a possible D gene (5 bases). Sequencing was carried out using blood. The sequence derives from a female donor with papillary thyroid cancer or a benign thyroid nodule (not recorded which). Some clones in this sample may be carry-over from other donors' samples. The DNA for the CDR3 is TGTGCCAGCAGCCTGACAGTTACCTACGAGCAGTACTTC. It specifies CASSLTVTYEQYF.